This T cell receptor (beta chain) was documented in a study of PD-L1 blockade in urothelial cancer (dated by TCRdb to 2017 to 2019). At the level of the whole study: All patients started therapy around 2014 and received atezolizumab 1,200 mg intravenously every 3 weeks. Blood samples gave a median of about 150,000 T cells and approximately 80,000 unique TCRs, with a median clonality of approximately 0.08. Durable clinical benefit was achieved by nine patients and was not achieved by 20 patients. The study, an exploratory multi-omic analysis, examined somatic, immune and clinical correlates of response to PD-L1 blockade with atezolizumab in urothelial cancer. Blood samples were analyzed at 3 weeks after treatment start (second dose) and at 6 weeks after treatment start. Twenty-nine patients had pretreatment blood TCR-seq, about 25 had at least one posttreatment blood collection, and about 25 had tumor TCR-seq. Whole exome sequencing and RNA sequencing of pretreatment tumors were performed alongside TCR sequencing in the same patients. Patients had an ECOG performance status of 0 or 1 and had received between 0 and 3 prior chemotherapy regimens. About 85% of the roughly 29 patients were males with bladder-origin urothelial cancer, and about 60% of the roughly 29 reported a prior smoking history. TCR sequencing covered pretreatment tumor samples and matched, serially collected peripheral blood taken before and after atezolizumab treatment. Progression-free survival longer than 6 months counted as durable clinical benefit, and TCR features were additionally tested against both progression-free and overall survival. Results the study describes overall, beyond this receptor: Patients with durable benefit showed greater expansion of tumor-associated TCR clones in peripheral blood 3 weeks after starting treatment (n = 22, p = 0.022). Because the sample size was small (n of about 30) and many exploratory analyses were performed, the results are intended to be hypothesis-generating. A pretreatment peripheral blood TCR clonality below the median was linked to improved progression-free and overall survival.

Note on this clone: Which antigen it targets is not known. No much larger clone is present one base from it, and per-base qualities are unavailable.

A total of roughly 30 patients with locally advanced or metastatic urothelial carcinoma, treated at Memorial Sloan Kettering on a trial protocol, made up the cohort. Peripheral blood mononuclear cells were collected from each patient pretreatment and during treatment, giving between 1 and 8 total time points per patient. The Qiagen DNeasy Blood extraction kit was used to purify genomic DNA from total PBMCs and tumor samples. Collected pretreatment and during treatment, PBMCs were isolated and stored as previously described. Each PCR received spiked-in synthetic TCR analog templates so that absolute template abundance could be estimated from read counts. TCRbeta CDR3 regions were amplified from genomic DNA with bias-controlled V and J gene primers using the immunoSEQ assay. Rearranged TCRbeta segments were sequenced at approximately 20X coverage. Per the authors' processing: Clustering was used to correct sequencing errors, and CDR3s were annotated against IMGT so that V, D and J genes could be assigned. Downstream analyses used only productive TCRbeta rearrangements and left out out-of-frame or stop-codon sequences. Clonality was computed as one minus Shannon entropy normalized by the log of the number of unique productive sequences. Fisher's exact test with Benjamini-Hochberg correction, using a cutoff of adjusted p below 0.01, was how clones that differed between time points or between blood and tumor were identified. TCRdb's version of the immuneACCESS table is confined to in-frame rearrangements and falls short of the full clone set. An unresolved V gene accounts for under half of the shortfall where checked; the remainder is of unknown origin. V, J and clone size are those of that table, while D and trimming were read from the DNA. This sample gives more than 45,000 clones in total; more than 65% of them show up just once. The top ten clones comprise around 4.6% of the sample.

Material: PBMCs, obtained around atezolizumab (anti-PD-L1) treatment. The sequence was obtained from a man aged 65-85 years with urothelial cancer.

For the CDR3, the sequence is CSAPTQGDNEQFF. In nucleotide form, the sequence is TGCAGCGCCCCAACCCAGGGGGACAATGAGCAGTTCTTC. Rearrangement joined TRBV29-1 to TRBJ2-1, with 7 central nucleotides matching TRBD1. V lost 7 bases and J lost 5 bases, and the count of bases not matched to a germline gene is 8. The CDR3 contains 13 residues, cysteine and phenylalanine counted. Only the CDR3 region is kept as DNA, spanning 39 bases read in frame from base 1. From a lookup of the germline V gene, CDR1 and CDR2 are SQVTM and ANQGSEA.